The present T cell receptor beta chain was sequenced within a study of tumor and adjacent non-tumor tissue in lung cancer. Whole-study context: Stage I to III disease affected roughly 10 men and a handful of women aged about 31 to 80.

No cell sorting was done before RNA was extracted from the tissue. Newly diagnosed lung cancer patients had thoracic surgery in China, August–November 2014, without prior chemotherapy. Germline CDR1 is SGHRS and CDR2 is YFSETQ. The CDR3 sequence is 13 residues long. The V end lost 4 bases, the J end lost 6 bases, and 10 bases lay between the germline ends. A modified ARM-PCR protocol with three rounds of nested PCR amplified TCRbeta. TCRdb processed the multiplex PCR reads anew with MiXCR; each CDR3 protein has one entry. The table includes about 140,000 distinct CDR3 sequences, about 71% detected once.

V gene TRBV5-1 combines with J gene TRBJ2-2; D could derive from TRBD1 or TRBD2 (5 bases each). The sequenced sample was lung tumor tissue. This clonotype was sampled from a man aged 55 to 70 with small cell lung cancer. CDR3 nucleotide sequence: TGCGCCAGCAGCCTCCAGGGAGCCGGGGAGCTGTTTTTT. It codes for CASSLQGAGELFF.